These T cell receptor beta chains were read from a single sample in a study of CXCR3-negative and CXCR3-positive naive CD8 T cells. TCRdb derives one entry per CDR3 protein from the 5' RACE reads, leaving out DNA. Its table lists fewer than 3,000 distinct CDR3 sequences. The specimen sequenced was naive CXCR3+ CD8+ T cells from blood. The receptors were gathered from a human donor in good health. Some clones in this sample may be carry-over from other donors' samples. CDR3s include the opening cysteine and the closing phenylalanine or tryptophan. Size is omitted from some rows. Given values are once, few, many or a class for expanded clones.

j_gene | v_gene | abundance | CDR3aa
TRBJ1-2 | TRBV4-3 | . | CASSQDRLSHYGYTF
TRBJ2-1 | TRBV29-1 | . | CSVEGDGSYNEQFF
TRBJ1-1 | TRBV12-3/TRBV12-4 | . | CASSLGGNTEAFF
TRBJ1-1 | TRBV7-9 | . | CASRSLNTEAFF
TRBJ2-6 | TRBV19 | medium-sized | CASDLGSGANVLTF
TRBJ1-1 | TRBV4-1 | medium-sized | CASSHPGATNTEAFF
TRBJ2-2 | TRBV7-8 | medium-sized | CASSLGGGVITGELFF
TRBJ2-7 | TRBV29-1 | medium-sized | CSVEPGGSYEQYF
TRBJ2-1 | TRBV5-1 | medium-sized | CASSLAQGWDEQFF
TRBJ2-1 | TRBV6-6 | medium-sized | CASSQTPPEQFF
TRBJ1-5 | TRBV5-6 | medium-sized | CASSLGQTNNQPQHF
TRBJ2-7 | TRBV12-3/TRBV12-4 | medium-sized | CAREVRDIDYEQYF
TRBJ2-7 | TRBV4-3 | . | CASSPGQFYEQYF
TRBJ1-2 | TRBV6-5 | medium-sized | CASSPTHASSYGYTF
TRBJ2-4 | TRBV6-6 | medium-sized | CASSLGLGENIQYF
TRBJ2-1 | TRBV7-2 | medium-sized | CASSGLAGTYNEQFF
TRBJ2-5 | TRBV6-5 | medium-sized | CASRLEPLQETQYF
TRBJ2-3 | TRBV10-3 | medium-sized | CAIGGNPNGADTQYF
TRBJ2-2 | TRBV5-1 | medium-sized | CASSLDLTGELFF
TRBJ2-1 | TRBV7-3 | large | CASSLTRNEQFF
TRBJ2-3 | TRBV5-1 | . | CASSLGQGGADTQYF
TRBJ2-3 | TRBV4-1 | medium-sized | CASSQREEADTQYF
TRBJ2-1 | TRBV5-1 | medium-sized | CASSLAVGTSSYNEQFF
TRBJ2-2 | TRBV23-1 | . | CASSRVGTDPTGELFF
TRBJ1-2 | TRBV29-1 | medium-sized | CSVQGGNGYTF
TRBJ2-7 | TRBV7-2 | . | CASSLERPNEQYF
TRBJ2-2 | TRBV20-1 | medium-sized | CSARDTRAETGELFF
TRBJ1-1 | TRBV29-1 | . | CSIRERGRTEAFF
TRBJ1-1 | TRBV27 | medium-sized | CASTLAGTPGTEAFF
TRBJ2-6 | TRBV7-3 | medium-sized | CASSLTTAGANVLTF
TRBJ1-2 | TRBV20-1 | . | CSASYAIRQGDGYTF
TRBJ1-5 | TRBV20-1 | medium-sized | CSARDLGQLDNQPQHF
TRBJ1-1 | TRBV30 | . | CAWSLRDTPNTEAFF
TRBJ2-7 | TRBV9 | large | CASSLQGSAYEQYF
TRBJ1-4 | TRBV7-6 | . | CASSSPGGLRDEKLFF
TRBJ2-2 | TRBV23-1 | . | CASSQIPSAGGIGELFF
TRBJ1-1 | TRBV12-3/TRBV12-4 | medium-sized | CASSLTRVGTEAFF
TRBJ2-1 | TRBV27 | large | CASSLYNLEGDNEQFF
TRBJ2-2 | TRBV29-1 | medium-sized | CSVLTSGRPNTGELFF
TRBJ2-2 | TRBV6-2/TRBV6-3 | . | CASIRQEYTGELFF
TRBJ2-6 | TRBV4-3 | medium-sized | CASSPGDSGANVLTF
TRBJ2-5 | TRBV28 | large | CASNKGGQDETQYF
TRBJ1-1 | TRBV4-3 | medium-sized | CASSQEDRGVTEAFF
TRBJ2-6 | TRBV29-1 | . | CSVRPGTGVGANVLTF
TRBJ1-1 | TRBV29-1 | . | CSVEGRVAEAFF
TRBJ2-5 | TRBV6-5 | medium-sized | CASSYSTGIQETQYF
TRBJ1-2 | TRBV29-1 | medium-sized | CSVEVEGGDGYTF
TRBJ1-2 | TRBV29-1 | medium-sized | CSVEDRGRDGYTF
TRBJ1-5 | TRBV7-9 | medium-sized | CASSLGTEFGQPQHF
TRBJ2-2 | TRBV12-3/TRBV12-4 | medium-sized | CATLTGYTGELFF
TRBJ1-1 | TRBV5-6 | large | CASSLVGTEAFF
TRBJ1-4 | TRBV12-5 | . | CASGSAGPYEKLFF
TRBJ2-1 | TRBV29-1 | medium-sized | CSVPASSYNEQFF
TRBJ2-5 | TRBV12-3/TRBV12-4 | medium-sized | CASSPQGPETQYF